This entry concerns a single T cell receptor beta chain. Its target is unknown. These data come from a study of T cells after yellow fever vaccination. V lost 0 bases, J lost 3 bases, and 4 bases stayed unmatched. Per the germline V gene, CDR1 is LNHNV and CDR2 is YYDKDF (reference sequence). The CDR3 is made up of 16 amino acids. Researchers made TCR cDNA using 5'RACE template switching, and this step added a universal primer site and UMIs. MiXCR, applied by TCRdb to the 5' RACE reads, yields one record per CDR3 protein. The sample lists around 600,000 distinct CDR3 sequences, approximately 13% occurring once. Study results and caveats: A faster peak, day 5 versus 15, was reached by the weaker secondary response. There was a small share of clonotypes that showed up in both the CD4 and CD8 compartments.

The sample was PBMCs, taken on the day of the yellow fever booster vaccination. The chain combines TRBV15 with TRBJ2-7; 11 bases agree with TRBD2. The sequence was obtained from a man in his thirties or forties who received the YFV17D yellow fever vaccine. The CDR3 reads CATSRDGLAGGYEQYF. In DNA form, the CDR3 reads TGTGCCACCAGCAGAGATGGGCTAGCGGGAGGCTACGAGCAGTACTTC.